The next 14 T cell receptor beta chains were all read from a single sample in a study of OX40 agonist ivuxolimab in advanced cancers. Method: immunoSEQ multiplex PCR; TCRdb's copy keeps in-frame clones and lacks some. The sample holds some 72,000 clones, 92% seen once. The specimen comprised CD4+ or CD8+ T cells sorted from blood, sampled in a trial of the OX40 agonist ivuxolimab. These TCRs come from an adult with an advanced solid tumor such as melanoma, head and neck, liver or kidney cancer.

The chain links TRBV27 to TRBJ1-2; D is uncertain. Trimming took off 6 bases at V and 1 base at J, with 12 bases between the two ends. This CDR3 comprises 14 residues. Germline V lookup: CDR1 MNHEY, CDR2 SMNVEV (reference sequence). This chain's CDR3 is CASSHHMSNYGYTF. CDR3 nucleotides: TGTGCCAGCAGCCACCACATGAGTAACTATGGCTACACCTTC.

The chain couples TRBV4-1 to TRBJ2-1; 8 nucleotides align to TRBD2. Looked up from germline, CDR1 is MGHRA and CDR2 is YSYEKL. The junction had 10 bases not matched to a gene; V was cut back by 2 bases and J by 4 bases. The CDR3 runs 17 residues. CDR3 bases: TGCGCCAGCAGCCAACGGTTGGGGACTAGATTTTACAATGAGCAGTTCTTC. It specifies CASSQRLGTRFYNEQFF.

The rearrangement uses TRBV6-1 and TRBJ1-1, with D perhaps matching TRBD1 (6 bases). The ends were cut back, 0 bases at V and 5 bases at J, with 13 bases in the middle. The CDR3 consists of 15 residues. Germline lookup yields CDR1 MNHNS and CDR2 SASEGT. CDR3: CASSEAGGRETEAFF. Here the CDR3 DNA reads TGTGCCAGCAGTGAAGCAGGGGGGAGAGAAACTGAAGCTTTCTTT.

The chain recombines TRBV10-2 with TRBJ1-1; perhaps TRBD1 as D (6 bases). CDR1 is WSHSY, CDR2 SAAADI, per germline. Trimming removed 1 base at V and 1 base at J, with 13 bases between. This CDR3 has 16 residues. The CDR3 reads CASSEWGGQGNTEAFF. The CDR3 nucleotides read TGCGCCAGCAGTGAGTGGGGGGGGCAGGGGAACACTGAAGCTTTCTTT.

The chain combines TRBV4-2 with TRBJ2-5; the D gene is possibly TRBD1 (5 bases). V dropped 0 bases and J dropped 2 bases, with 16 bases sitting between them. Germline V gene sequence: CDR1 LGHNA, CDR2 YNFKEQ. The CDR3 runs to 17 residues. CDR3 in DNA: TGTGCCAGCAGCCAAGATCTCGACAGCCGCGAACAAGAGACCCAGTACTTC. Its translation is CASSQDLDSREQETQYF.

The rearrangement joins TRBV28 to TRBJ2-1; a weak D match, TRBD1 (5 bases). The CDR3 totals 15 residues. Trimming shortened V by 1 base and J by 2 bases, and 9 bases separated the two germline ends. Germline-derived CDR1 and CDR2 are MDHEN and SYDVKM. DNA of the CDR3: TGTGCCAGCAGTTTATTGGGGCAGGCCTACAATGAGCAGTTCTTC. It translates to CASSLLGQAYNEQFF.

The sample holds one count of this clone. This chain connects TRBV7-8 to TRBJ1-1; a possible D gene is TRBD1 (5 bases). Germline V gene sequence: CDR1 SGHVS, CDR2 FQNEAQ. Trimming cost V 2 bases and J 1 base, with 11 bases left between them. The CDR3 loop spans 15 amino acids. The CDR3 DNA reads TGTGCCAGCAGCTTAATGACCACAGGGAACACTGAAGCTTTCTTT. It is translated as CASSLMTTGNTEAFF.

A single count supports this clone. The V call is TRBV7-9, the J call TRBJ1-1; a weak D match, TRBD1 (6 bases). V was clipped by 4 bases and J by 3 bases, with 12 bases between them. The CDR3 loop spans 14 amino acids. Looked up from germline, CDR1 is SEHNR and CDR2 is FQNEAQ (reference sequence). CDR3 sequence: CASSSQGRDTEAFF. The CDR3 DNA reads TGTGCCAGCAGCTCTCAGGGGCGCGACACTGAAGCTTTCTTT.

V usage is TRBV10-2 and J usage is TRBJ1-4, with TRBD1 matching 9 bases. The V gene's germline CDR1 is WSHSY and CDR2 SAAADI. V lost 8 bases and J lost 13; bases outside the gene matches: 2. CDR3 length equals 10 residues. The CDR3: CASGQGRLFF. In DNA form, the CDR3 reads TGCGCCAGCGGACAGGGGAGACTGTTTTTT.

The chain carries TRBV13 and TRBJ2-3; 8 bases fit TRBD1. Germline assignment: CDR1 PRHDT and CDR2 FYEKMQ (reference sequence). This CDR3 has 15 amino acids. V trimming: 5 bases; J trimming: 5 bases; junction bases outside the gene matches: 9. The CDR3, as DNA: TGTGCCAGCAGCCCCCGCCAGGGGGCGGGAGATACGCAGTATTTT. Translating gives CASSPRQGAGDTQYF.

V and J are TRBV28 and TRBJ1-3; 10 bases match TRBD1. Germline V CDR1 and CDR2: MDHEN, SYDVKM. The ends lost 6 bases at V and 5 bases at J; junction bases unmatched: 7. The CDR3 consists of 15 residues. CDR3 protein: CASRPGQGTRNTIYF. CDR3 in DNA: TGTGCCAGCAGACCGGGACAGGGGACGAGAAACACCATATATTTT.

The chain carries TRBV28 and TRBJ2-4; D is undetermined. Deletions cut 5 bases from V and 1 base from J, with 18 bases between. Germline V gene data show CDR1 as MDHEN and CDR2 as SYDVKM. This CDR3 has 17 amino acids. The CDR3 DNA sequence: TGTGCCAGCAGTCCGACCGTGGGTGGGGTGGCCAAAAACATTCAGTACTTC. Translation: CASSPTVGGVAKNIQYF.

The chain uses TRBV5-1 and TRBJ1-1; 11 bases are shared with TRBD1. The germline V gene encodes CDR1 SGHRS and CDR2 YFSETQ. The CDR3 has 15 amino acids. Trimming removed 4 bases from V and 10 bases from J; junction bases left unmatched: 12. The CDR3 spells CASSLTHGTGGRAFF. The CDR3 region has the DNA TGCGCCAGCAGCCTCACCCACGGGACAGGGGGGCGAGCTTTCTTT.

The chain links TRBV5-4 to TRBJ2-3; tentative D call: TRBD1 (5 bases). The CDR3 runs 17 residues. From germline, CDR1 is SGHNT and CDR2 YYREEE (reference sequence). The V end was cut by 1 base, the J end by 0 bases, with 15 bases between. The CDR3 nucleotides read TGTGCCAGCAGCTTGTCCAGGGTGACCCTTAGCACAGATACGCAGTATTTT. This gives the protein CASSLSRVTLSTDTQYF.